Listed below are T cell receptor beta chains from one sample, sequenced in a study of blood T cell repertoires in COVID-19. Measured with immunoSEQ multiplex PCR; TCRdb has only the in-frame clones, and not every one. The data contain roughly 200,000 clones, about 83% of them seen just once; the ten biggest clones take up around 1.3%. Sequenced material: peripheral blood. The receptors shown here come from a young woman with COVID-19, enrolled during active disease. CDR3s include the opening cysteine and the closing phenylalanine or tryptophan. A D gene is named only where the DNA matches it firmly.

v_gene: TRBV28; len: 15; d_gene: TRBD1; CDR3aa: CASSPDRGISYEQYF
v_gene: TRBV27; len: 13; d_gene: -; CDR3aa: CAIPKGWAYEQYF
v_gene: TRBV5-1; len: 15; d_gene: -; CDR3aa: CASRALTGPETEAFF
v_gene: TRBV2; len: 15; d_gene: TRBD2; CDR3aa: CASLTSALGTDTQYF
v_gene: TRBV12-3/TRBV12-4; len: 13; d_gene: -; CDR3aa: CASSFFGHNEQFF
v_gene: TRBV7-3; len: 13; d_gene: TRBD1; CDR3aa: CASSLDRAETQYF
v_gene: TRBV2; len: 13; d_gene: -; CDR3aa: CASGAGINQPQHF
v_gene: TRBV5-1; len: 14; d_gene: -; CDR3aa: CASSFYTGQETQYF
v_gene: TRBV19; len: 15; d_gene: -; CDR3aa: CASSINFAGSETQYF
v_gene: TRBV3-1/TRBV3-2; len: 15; d_gene: TRBD1; CDR3aa: CASSQDPTGVYGYTF
v_gene: TRBV5-4; len: 14; d_gene: -; CDR3aa: CASSKRGDLETQYF
v_gene: TRBV7-2; len: 13; d_gene: TRBD1; CDR3aa: CASSRDRGKRQFF
v_gene: TRBV10-3; len: 14; d_gene: -; CDR3aa: CAISGQVSTDTQYF
v_gene: TRBV5-4; len: 18; d_gene: TRBD2; CDR3aa: CASSLSRGGAGIPYEQYF
v_gene: TRBV28; len: 17; d_gene: TRBD1; CDR3aa: CASSITGTGGFRTEAFF
v_gene: TRBV7-2; len: 16; d_gene: TRBD2; CDR3aa: CASSRYAGASRNEQFF
v_gene: TRBV29-1; len: 13; d_gene: TRBD1; CDR3aa: CSAGQGDNQPQHF
v_gene: TRBV2; len: 13; d_gene: -; CDR3aa: CASSTTEAGIQYF
v_gene: TRBV7-9; len: 11; d_gene: -; CDR3aa: CASSWGDGAFF
v_gene: TRBV5-1; len: 15; d_gene: TRBD1; CDR3aa: CASSPDRGLGGELFF
v_gene: TRBV7-2; len: 16; d_gene: TRBD2; CDR3aa: CASSLPSGGAYNEQFF
v_gene: TRBV7-3; len: 13; d_gene: TRBD1; CDR3aa: CASSATGSGEQFF
v_gene: TRBV7-2; len: 15; d_gene: -; CDR3aa: CASSLDRSNTGELFF
v_gene: TRBV27; len: 15; d_gene: -; CDR3aa: CASSPRGRGEQPQHF
v_gene: TRBV28; len: 13; d_gene: -; CDR3aa: CASSARDNSPLHF
v_gene: TRBV5-1; len: 13; d_gene: -; CDR3aa: CASSFDRRETQYF
v_gene: TRBV6-2/TRBV6-3; len: 19; d_gene: -; CDR3aa: CASSYSLGHATEAYNEQFF
v_gene: TRBV6-2/TRBV6-3; len: 13; d_gene: TRBD2; CDR3aa: CASSYAGGETQYF
v_gene: TRBV2; len: 14; d_gene: TRBD2; CDR3aa: CASRRAGASYEQYF
v_gene: TRBV9; len: 16; d_gene: -; CDR3aa: CASSVPSGSSGNTIYF
v_gene: TRBV10-3; len: 13; d_gene: TRBD2; CDR3aa: CAISAGGSDTQYF
v_gene: TRBV6-5; len: 13; d_gene: TRBD2; CDR3aa: CASGLAGYNEQFF
v_gene: TRBV5-6; len: 14; d_gene: TRBD1; CDR3aa: CASSLGQGVPPLHF
v_gene: TRBV3-1/TRBV3-2; len: 16; d_gene: -; CDR3aa: CASSQYGGVTNEKLFF
v_gene: TRBV28; len: 15; d_gene: TRBD1; CDR3aa: CASSLQTGGGEKLFF
v_gene: TRBV7-9; len: 13; d_gene: TRBD1; CDR3aa: CASSGQGDTEAFF
v_gene: TRBV28; len: 15; d_gene: TRBD2; CDR3aa: CASSFFSSGDNEQFF
v_gene: TRBV21-1; len: 15; d_gene: -; CDR3aa: CASSLPKPRRETQYF
v_gene: TRBV7-9; len: 14; d_gene: -; CDR3aa: CASSTDRNTGELFF
v_gene: TRBV7-2; len: 17; d_gene: TRBD2; CDR3aa: CASSLRGLAGSPYEQYF
v_gene: TRBV7-2; len: 15; d_gene: -; CDR3aa: CASSLAREPYNEQFF
v_gene: TRBV4-2; len: 17; d_gene: TRBD2; CDR3aa: CASSQEGLAARYNEQFF
v_gene: TRBV9; len: 15; d_gene: TRBD1; CDR3aa: CASGGDRESTGELFF
v_gene: TRBV11-2; len: 14; d_gene: -; CDR3aa: CASSIGTQNTEAFF
v_gene: TRBV18; len: 14; d_gene: -; CDR3aa: CASSRKQGNEKLFF
v_gene: TRBV25-1; len: 15; d_gene: TRBD1; CDR3aa: CASCPTSGTVNEQFF
v_gene: TRBV5-1; len: 16; d_gene: -; CDR3aa: CASSLAPRASDNEQFF
v_gene: TRBV6-5; len: 12; d_gene: -; CDR3aa: CASSSERRGAFF